The 20 T cell receptor beta chains below were found in one sample sequenced in a study of blood T cell repertoires in COVID-19. Clones were read by immunoSEQ multiplex PCR, and TCRdb kept only the in-frame ones, dropping some. The table has around 150,000 clones, 80% to 90% seen once. Sequenced: peripheral blood. Receptors were obtained from a man aged 60-69 years with acute or convalescent COVID-19.

In nucleotides, the CDR3 is TGTGCCAGCAAAAAGGACTTCTTCAATCAGCCCCAGCATTTT. As protein: CASKKDFFNQPQHF. The J gene is TRBJ1-5, the V gene TRBV6-5; D gene uncertain. From germline, CDR1 is MNHEY and CDR2 SVGAGI. CDR3 size: 14 residues. V gave up 7 bases and J gave up 3 bases, with 13 bases separating them.

The chain combines TRBV5-1 with TRBJ1-1; 7 nucleotides agree with TRBD1. Germline CDR1 reads SGHRS; CDR2 reads YFSETQ. This CDR3 region has 14 residues. V was pared by 3 bases and J by 1 base, with 3 bases of the junction left unmatched. The CDR3 is CASSYGTANTEAFF. In nucleotides, the CDR3 is TGCGCCAGCAGCTACGGGACAGCGAACACTGAAGCTTTCTTT.

The chain is built from TRBV5-1 and TRBJ1-1; 7 nucleotides line up with TRBD1. The CDR3 length is 14 residues. V was clipped by 0 bases and J by 4 bases; unmatched bases: 3. CDR1 and CDR2 (germline): SGHRS, YFSETQ. The CDR3 protein is CASSLGAGGTEAFF. CDR3 nucleotides: TGCGCCAGCAGCTTGGGGGCAGGGGGCACTGAAGCTTTCTTT.

Only one count was recorded for this clone. The gene calls are TRBV4-2 and TRBJ2-3, with TRBD2 matching 7 bases. The trim removed 1 base at V and 8 bases at J, leaving 9 bases unmatched. CDR1 and CDR2 from the germline V gene are LGHNA and YNFKEQ. CDR3 size: 15 residues. The chain's CDR3 is CASSQAASGGGTQYF. CDR3 nucleotide sequence: TGTGCCAGCAGCCAAGCGGCTAGCGGTGGTGGTACGCAGTATTTT.

This clone was found once. J is TRBJ2-1 and V is TRBV24-1, with 8 bases lining up with TRBD2. The CDR3 has 17 amino acids. J lost 6 bases, V lost 5 bases, and 14 bases had no gene match. CDR1 and CDR2 from the germline V gene are KGHDR and SFDVKD. Here the CDR3 DNA reads TGTGCCACCAGTGTTAACTCCGGGACTAGAACCTCCAATGAGCAGTTCTTC. This translates into CATSVNSGTRTSNEQFF.

V and J are TRBV4-2 and TRBJ1-3; weak D call: TRBD1 (5 bases). This CDR3 has 15 amino acids. V was pared by 0 bases and J by 4 bases, with 10 bases between. Germline CDR1 is LGHNA and CDR2 is YNFKEQ. For the CDR3, the DNA is TGTGCCAGCAGCCAAGATAAGACAGAAGGAAACACCATATATTTT. Translated, it gives CASSQDKTEGNTIYF.

The V call is TRBV5-1, the J call TRBJ2-1; 10 bases are a match to TRBD1. The junction had 20 bases not matched to a gene; V was cut back by 4 bases and J by 7 bases. CDR3 size: 19 residues. CDR1 SGHRS and CDR2 YFSETQ come from the germline V gene. The CDR3 region is CASSPGQGGRRGRSNEQFF. CDR3 bases: TGCGCCAGCAGCCCAGGACAGGGGGGAAGACGCGGGAGGTCGAATGAGCAGTTCTTC.

The rearrangement links TRBV5-8 to TRBJ1-1; 9 bases agree with TRBD1. With 3 bases clipped from V and 5 bases from J, the junction kept 5 bases outside the gene matches. The length of the CDR3 is 14 residues. Looked up from germline, CDR1 is SGHTS and CDR2 is YDEGEE. CDR3 region: CASSSDRGRTEAFF. The CDR3 DNA sequence: TGTGCCAGCAGCTCGGACAGGGGTAGGACTGAAGCTTTCTTT.

This clone was seen at least ten times. The chain recombines TRBV4-1 with TRBJ2-1, with D hard to call. V gave up 1 base and J gave up 6 bases, with 16 bases separating them. Looked up from germline, CDR1 is MGHRA and CDR2 is YSYEKL. CDR3 length: 16 residues. CDR3 amino acids: CASSQVGLGRPNEQFF. CDR3 DNA: TGCGCCAGCAGCCAAGTCGGCCTAGGTCGTCCCAATGAGCAGTTCTTC.

The chain recombines TRBV2 with TRBJ1-1; 7 bases match TRBD1. This CDR3 is built from 12 residues. Germline CDR1 is SNHLY and CDR2 is FYNNEI. V shed 4 bases, J shed 11 bases, and the junction held 7 bases outside the gene matches. This CDR3 is CASSGQGVEAFF. DNA of the CDR3: TGTGCCAGCAGTGGACAGGGTGTCGAGGCTTTCTTT.

The rearrangement joins TRBV20-1 to TRBJ1-1; D remains ambiguous. CDR1 is DFQATT, CDR2 SNEGSKA, per germline (reference sequence). CDR3 length: 11 residues. CDR3 amino acids: CTAEGNTEAFF. The CDR3 DNA is TGCACCGCTGAGGGAAACACTGAAGCTTTCTTT.

This sequence joins TRBV28 and TRBJ2-7; weak D call: TRBD1 (5 bases). Trimming shortened V by 5 bases and J by 4 bases, and 9 bases separated the two germline ends. This CDR3 contains 12 residues. Looked up from germline, CDR1 is MDHEN and CDR2 is SYDVKM. CDR3 sequence reads: CASSRPGYEQYF. CDR3 nucleotide sequence: TGTGCCAGCAGTCGCCCAGGGTACGAGCAGTACTTC.

The V gene is TRBV3-1 (or the pseudogene TRBV3-2), the J gene TRBJ1-4; D is perhaps TRBD1 (5 bases). The germline V gene encodes CDR1 LGHDT and CDR2 YNNKEL (reference sequence). V was clipped by 1 base and J by 6 bases, with 9 bases between them. The length of the CDR3 is 14 residues. In nucleotides, the CDR3 is TGTGCCAGCAGCCAAGGACAGATGGATGAAAAACTGTTTTTT. As protein: CASSQGQMDEKLFF.

This rearrangement joins TRBV5-1 to TRBJ2-5; 10 bases line up with TRBD1. The ends lost 6 bases at V and 4 bases at J; junction bases unmatched: 9. The CDR3 extends over 15 amino acids. Germline V gene lookup returns CDR1 SGHRS and CDR2 YFSETQ. The CDR3 coding sequence is TGCGCCAGCACCCGAGAGACAGGGGGCTTAGAGACCCAGTACTTC. Its translation: CASTRETGGLETQYF. Together with reference TRBV5-1 and TRBJ2-5, the CDR3 gives the full variable domain: KAGVTQTPRYLIKTRGQQVTLSCSPISGHRSVSWYQQTPGQGLQFLFEYFSETQRNKGNFPGRFSGRQFSNSRSEMNVSTLELGDSALYLCASTRETGGLETQYFGPGTRLLVL.

V usage is TRBV4-1 and J usage is TRBJ1-5, with TRBD1 as a possible D gene (6 bases). Trimming shortened V by 11 bases and J by 5 bases, and 22 bases separated the two germline ends. The CDR3 spans 15 residues. The germline gives CDR1 MGHRA, CDR2 YSYEKL. CDR3 bases: TGCGCCTCCTCGATCGCGGGGGGGCTTTATCAGCCCCAGCATTTT. Residues: CASSIAGGLYQPQHF.

The V and J genes are TRBV19 and TRBJ1-4, with TRBD1 identical over 8 bases. Trimming cost V 4 bases and J 9 bases; bases outside gene matches: 7. Per germline, CDR1 LNHDA and CDR2 SQIVND (reference sequence). This CDR3 contains 14 residues. The CDR3 is CASSTTGDGKKLFF. DNA for the CDR3: TGTGCCAGTAGTACGACAGGGGACGGTAAAAAACTGTTTTTT.

The rearrangement joins TRBV6-1 to TRBJ2-7; a possible D gene is TRBD2 (5 bases). The germline CDR1 and CDR2 sequences are MNHNS and SASEGT. Trimming shortened V by 4 bases and J by 0 bases, and 16 bases separated the two germline ends. The CDR3 contains 16 residues. CDR3 bases: TGTGCCAGCAGTGGGTGGACTTCTCTTAGCTCCTACGAGCAGTACTTC. Protein sequence: CASSGWTSLSSYEQYF.

The CDR3 region has the DNA TGTGCCAGCAGCGTAGGAAGTTCAGTCGAGCAGTACTTC. Protein: CASSVGSSVEQYF. The chain combines TRBV9 with TRBJ2-7; no firm D call. Germline CDR1 is SGDLS and CDR2 is YYNGEE. The CDR3 has 13 residues. V lost 0 bases and J lost 6, with 10 bases in between.

V gene TRBV18 combines with J gene TRBJ2-3; the match to TRBD2 covers 11 bases. The CDR3 runs 19 residues. The germline V gene encodes CDR1 KGHSH and CDR2 LQKENI. The V gene end was trimmed by 1 base and the J gene end by 4 bases; junction bases not matched to a gene: 13. This CDR3 is CASSPQSLLAGGFADTQYF. The CDR3 DNA follows: TGTGCCAGCTCACCACAGTCTCTCCTAGCGGGAGGATTCGCAGATACGCAGTATTTT.

The table lists this clone with a count of one. The chain carries TRBV29-1 and TRBJ2-2, with unresolved D. Per germline, CDR1 SQVTM and CDR2 ANQGSEA. CDR3 size: 13 residues. V gave up 0 bases and J gave up 5 bases, with 7 bases separating them. The CDR3, as DNA: TGCAGCGTTGAAGATCTGGCAACCGGGGAGCTGTTTTTT. It translates to CSVEDLATGELFF.